The T cell receptor beta chain described here comes from a study of neurological immune-mediated disorders. TCRdb independently ran MiXCR on the 5' RACE reads; one entry per CDR3 protein. The table shows tens of thousands of distinct CDR3 sequences, with roughly 23% occurring only once. J was trimmed by 6 bases and V by 6 bases; bases with no gene match: 9. The CDR3 has 15 amino acids. The germline gives CDR1 MNHEY, CDR2 SVGAGI. The chain couples TRBV6-5 to TRBJ2-7; the match to TRBD2 covers 12 bases. The sample was PBMCs. This sequence was found in an older woman in good health. CDR3 in amino acids: CASSTPTSGSGEQYF. CDR3 bases: TGTGCCAGCAGCACCCCGACTAGCGGGAGCGGCGAGCAGTACTTC.